What follows are 23 T cell receptor beta chains derived from one specimen sequenced in a study of CD8+CD57+ T cells in acquired aplastic anemia. Genomic DNA, the template, was used for profiling of the TCR beta VDJ and CDR3. TCRdb reprocessed the reads via MiXCR and lists one record per CDR3 protein. In the table there are 200,000 to 250,000 distinct CDR3 sequences, approximately 35% of which are singletons. Source material: sorted CD4+, CD8+, or CD8+CD57+ T cells (not recorded which) from PBMCs. Receptors originate from a human donor in good health, serving as a control.

The rearrangement joins TRBV4-1 to TRBJ2-3; 12 positions agree with TRBD2. This CDR3 has 20 amino acids. The V gene end was trimmed by 0 bases and the J gene end by 4 bases; junction bases not matched to a gene: 14. From germline, CDR1 is MGHRA and CDR2 YSYEKL. This CDR3 is CASSQDFVGLAGGEADTQYF. CDR3 nucleotides: TGCGCCAGCAGCCAAGATTTTGTAGGGCTAGCGGGAGGGGAGGCAGATACGCAGTATTTT.

This chain links TRBV2 with TRBJ1-3, with D unresolved. In germline, CDR1 is SNHLY, CDR2 FYNNEI. The CDR3 spans 15 residues. The V end was cut by 6 bases, the J end by 4 bases, with 16 bases between. DNA of the CDR3: TGTGCCAGCAGGGAACTAGCGGGATACGGAAACACCATATATTTT. Residues: CASRELAGYGNTIYF.

This clonotype was detected ten times or more. The chain couples TRBV29-1 to TRBJ1-1; D is unresolved. The CDR3 sequence is 14 residues long. V was trimmed by 8 bases and J by 1 base, leaving 17 bases between them. The V gene's germline CDR1 is SQVTM and CDR2 ANQGSEA. The CDR3 here is CSLHKREPNTEAFF. The CDR3 coding sequence is TGCAGCCTCCACAAACGGGAACCGAACACTGAAGCTTTCTTT.

The J gene is TRBJ1-1, the V gene TRBV15; D is unclear. This CDR3 is 14 amino acids long. Germline V gene data show CDR1 as LNHNV and CDR2 as YYDKDF (reference sequence). The ends were cut back, 0 bases at V and 1 base at J, with 6 bases in the middle. CDR3 sequence reads: CATSRDLSNTEAFF. Written as DNA, the CDR3 is TGTGCCACCAGCAGAGATCTATCGAACACTGAAGCTTTCTTT.

Regarding this clonotype: One end of the junction does not line up with germline, which may come from a read error. The chain has TRBV11-2 and TRBJ2-2; D gene uncertain. Germline V gene lookup returns CDR1 SGHAT and CDR2 FQNNGV. CDR3 length: 14 amino acids. The CDR3 DNA follows: TGTGCCAGCATCTTAGATCGTGACACCGGGGAGCTGTTTTTT. This translates into CASILDRDTGELFF.

This clonotype has only a few counts. The chain couples TRBV20-1 to TRBJ1-2; weak D call: TRBD1 (5 bases). The V gene lost 3 bases and the J gene lost 8 bases, with 16 bases spanning the gap. CDR1 and CDR2 (germline): DFQATT, SNEGSKA (reference sequence). The CDR3 is 13 amino acids. The CDR3 here is CSASLTGLKGYTF. The CDR3 bases are TGCAGTGCTAGTTTAACGGGGCTTAAGGGCTACACCTTC.

The chain joins TRBV6-1 to TRBJ1-4, with D uncertain. CDR1 and CDR2 (germline): MNHNS, SASEGT. The CDR3 sequence is 15 residues long. V was cut by 2 bases and J by 7 bases, with 14 bases left in between. The CDR3 nucleotides are TGTGCCAGCAGTGAATGGGTCAGTGCGGTTGAAAAACTGTTTTTT. Protein product: CASSEWVSAVEKLFF.

This clonotype was counted many times. The chain recombines TRBV2 with TRBJ2-1, with D perhaps TRBD2 (6 bases). Germline loops: CDR1 SNHLY, CDR2 FYNNEI. The CDR3 consists of 11 residues. Trimming took 5 bases from V and 13 from J, leaving 12 bases between them. CDR3 amino acids: CASSSGEVQFF. The CDR3 DNA is TGTGCCAGCAGTTCTGGGGAGGTCCAGTTCTTC.

This clonotype was detected a few times. The V gene is TRBV25-1, the J gene TRBJ2-7; TRBD1 agrees at 7 bases. This CDR3 spans 12 amino acids. Germline V gives CDR1 MGHDK, CDR2 SYGVNS. Trimming at V came to 4 bases and at J to 7 bases, leaving 4 bases not matched to a gene. This chain's CDR3 is CASSGQGREQYF. CDR3 bases: TGTGCCAGCAGTGGACAGGGTCGAGAGCAGTACTTC.

The V call is TRBV20-1, the J call TRBJ2-3; weak D call: TRBD2 (6 bases). The V end was cut by 5 bases, the J end by 6 bases, with 15 bases between. The CDR3 has 13 residues. Germline lookup yields CDR1 DFQATT and CDR2 SNEGSKA (reference sequence). The CDR3 DNA reads TGCAGTGCTGAGGCCCCGGGAGTGGATACGCAGTATTTT. Translation gives CSAEAPGVDTQYF.

In its sample, this clonotype was seen many times. The chain is built from TRBV20-1 and TRBJ2-7, with TRBD1 as a possible D gene (6 bases). Trimming took off 6 bases at V and 4 bases at J, with 19 bases between the two ends. This CDR3 spans 14 amino acids. Looked up from germline, CDR1 is DFQATT and CDR2 is SNEGSKA (reference sequence). CDR3 amino acids: CSARVGAPRYEQYF. CDR3 sequence (DNA): TGCAGTGCGCGGGTGGGGGCGCCGAGATACGAGCAGTACTTC.

This clonotype was counted between two and nine times. The chain uses TRBV19 and TRBJ2-1; TRBD2 aligns across 12 bases. V lost 1 base to trimming and J lost 4 bases; unmatched junction nucleotides: 2. The CDR3 is made up of 16 amino acids. The germline gives CDR1 LNHDA, CDR2 SQIVND (reference sequence). CDR3 sequence (DNA): TGTGCCAGTAGTATAGTAGGGACTAGCGGGTACAATGAGCAGTTCTTC. Encoded protein: CASSIVGTSGYNEQFF. The complete variable domain, with remaining parts taken from reference TRBV19 and TRBJ2-1, reads DGGITQSPKYLFRKEGQNVTLSCEQNLNHDAMYWYRQDPGQGLRLIYYSQIVNDFQKGDIAEGYSVSREKKESFPLTVTSAQKNPTAFYLCASSIVGTSGYNEQFFGPGTRLTVL.

This clonotype was detected many times. The CDR3 region has the DNA TGCAGCGCCTCCGTCCAAGAGACCCAGTACTTC. Amino acids: CSASVQETQYF. The V gene is TRBV20-1, the J gene TRBJ2-5; D call uncertain. Germline V lookup: CDR1 DFQATT, CDR2 SNEGSKA (reference sequence). The CDR3 has 11 amino acids.

The chain employs TRBV25-1 and TRBJ1-5; TRBD1 might be the D (5 bases). The CDR3 is 19 residues long. Germline V gives CDR1 MGHDK, CDR2 SYGVNS. The V gene lost 3 bases and the J gene lost 0 bases, with 21 bases spanning the gap. The CDR3 here is CASSDSIRTLRYSNQPQHF. Here the CDR3 DNA reads TGTGCCAGCAGTGATTCTATAAGGACACTCCGGTATAGCAATCAGCCCCAGCATTTT.

In its sample, this clonotype was seen many times. The chain recombines TRBV19 with TRBJ1-2; possibly TRBD1 for D (6 bases). Germline CDR1 reads LNHDA; CDR2 reads SQIVND (reference sequence). V was pared by 4 bases and J by 7 bases, with 13 bases between. This CDR3 is built from 13 residues. For the CDR3, the DNA is TGTGCCAGTAGTAAGGATAACAGGGCTGGCTACACCTTC. Amino acid sequence: CASSKDNRAGYTF. Based on the CDR3 plus reference TRBV19 and TRBJ1-2, the full variable domain is DGGITQSPKYLFRKEGQNVTLSCEQNLNHDAMYWYRQDPGQGLRLIYYSQIVNDFQKGDIAEGYSVSREKKESFPLTVTSAQKNPTAFYLCASSKDNRAGYTFGSGTRLTVV.

This clonotype was observed a handful of times. CDR3 residues: CASTSRRDEQFF. CDR3 DNA sequence: TGTGCCAGCACCTCTAGGAGAGATGAGCAGTTCTTC. V gene TRBV6-1 combines with J gene TRBJ2-1; D is ambiguous. Germline V gene lookup returns CDR1 MNHNS and CDR2 SASEGT. The CDR3 extends over 12 amino acids. Deletions cut 7 bases from V and 8 bases from J, with 12 bases between.

Note on this clonotype: A read error may produce the germline difference seen at one junction end. The chain carries TRBV4-1 and TRBJ1-2; TRBD1 might be the D (6 bases). CDR1 and CDR2 (germline): MGHRA, YSYEKL. The CDR3 contains 16 residues. CDR3 nucleotides: TGCGCCAGCAGCCCGGGGAAGGGGGAGGTGTCTGATGGCTACGCCTTC. Translation: CASSPGKGEVSDGYAF.

This clonotype came up many times. The J gene is TRBJ1-2, the V gene TRBV2; 7 positions agree with TRBD1. With 1 base clipped from V and 7 bases from J, the junction kept 6 bases outside the gene matches. This CDR3 has 14 amino acids. Germline assignment: CDR1 SNHLY and CDR2 FYNNEI. This CDR3 reads CASSEVQGVIGYTF. The CDR3 nucleotides are TGTGCCAGCAGTGAAGTCCAGGGGGTGATTGGCTACACCTTC.

The chain employs TRBV2 and TRBJ2-7; 8 bases fit TRBD2. V lost 6 bases to trimming and J lost 3 bases; unmatched junction nucleotides: 10. Germline V lookup: CDR1 SNHLY, CDR2 FYNNEI. This CDR3 comprises 15 residues. CDR3 DNA: TGTGCCAGCAGGGTCGGAGCGGGGGCCGGCTACGAGCAGTACTTC. As protein: CASRVGAGAGYEQYF.

There are a few counts of this clonotype. This chain links TRBV12-3 or TRBV12-4 with TRBJ2-7; 10 nucleotides line up with TRBD2. The CDR3 runs to 15 residues. Losses at the gene ends were 6 bases for V and 4 bases for J; bases not matched to a gene: 9. The CDR3 is CASRRGLAGVYEQYF. Here the CDR3 DNA reads TGTGCCAGCAGACGCGGTCTAGCGGGGGTGTACGAGCAGTACTTC.

The chain carries TRBV6-1 and TRBJ2-7, with D tentatively TRBD2 (6 bases). In germline, CDR1 is MNHNS, CDR2 SASEGT. V gave up 8 bases and J gave up 2 bases, with 25 bases separating them. CDR3 length: 17 amino acids. CDR3 in amino acids: CASCLAMTFESPYEQYF. The CDR3 DNA reads as TGTGCCAGCTGCCTAGCGATGACATTTGAGAGCCCCTACGAGCAGTACTTC.

The sample holds many counts of this clonotype. The genes are TRBV29-1 and TRBJ1-1; D not resolved. Germline values: CDR1 SQVTM, CDR2 ANQGSEA. V dropped 4 bases and J dropped 6 bases, with 12 bases sitting between them. The CDR3 totals 12 residues. The CDR3 nucleotides are TGCAGCGTTGTAAAATCGGAGGCTGAAGCTTTCTTT. It encodes CSVVKSEAEAFF.

This clonotype was observed at least ten times. This chain joins TRBV7-3 and TRBJ1-2; 11 nucleotides match TRBD1. The germline V gene has CDR1 SGHTA and CDR2 FQGTGA. This CDR3 contains 15 residues. The J segment lost 7 bases and the V segment lost 4 bases, leaving 8 bases of the junction unmatched. CDR3 DNA sequence: TGTGCCAGCAGCTCAGGACAGGGGGCATCAGGTGGCTACACCTTC. Encoded protein: CASSSGQGASGGYTF.